This is a list of T cell receptor beta chains from one sample in a study of neoadjuvant anti-PD-1 for oral cavity cancer. This table comes from immunoSEQ multiplex PCR, and its TCRdb copy is limited to in-frame clones, with some not included. The repertoire includes 9,500 to 11,000 clones, about 51% of them detected once, and 20% to 30% sits in the top ten. The sequenced sample was tumor tissue, obtained before nivolumab (anti-PD-1) treatment. The receptors were gathered from a person between 35 and 79 years old with oral cavity squamous cell carcinoma. Both conserved end residues are trimmed from each CDR3.

TRBJ1-2 | TRBV5-6 | ASSAGTGGPFYGYT
TRBJ2-7 | TRBV7-3 | ASSSTGGSGEQY
TRBJ2-1 | TRBV10-3 | AISEGDTYNEQF
TRBJ1-5 | TRBV25-1 | ASSEAGTGGFNQPQH
TRBJ1-1 | TRBV11-3 | ASSTRTGMNTEAF
TRBJ2-7 | TRBV5-1 | ASSLRERSYEQY
TRBJ1-1 | TRBV5-1 | ASSLGQGETEAF
TRBJ1-3 | TRBV19 | ASSLQVTGNTIY
TRBJ1-6 | TRBV10-3 | AISDSGTHGLTYSPLH
TRBJ1-5 | TRBV2 | ASRTGPGQPQH
TRBJ1-2 | TRBV10-3 | AISEPTWGQPA
TRBJ2-1 | TRBV10-3 | AISGLAGGDEQF
TRBJ2-2 | TRBV11-3 | ASSRRTSGGSTGELF
TRBJ1-1 | TRBV19 | ASSASIYQAF
TRBJ2-1 | TRBV7-9 | ASSLVRNEQF